In this sample, the clone carrying this TCR beta chain is medium-sized (0.01 to 0.1%). These data originate in a study of metastatic and nonmetastatic thyroid tumors. From the PCR reads, TCRdb re-called clones with MiXCR. The data hold around 24,000 clones, with roughly a quarter observed a single time. There are 14 residues in the CDR3. Per germline, CDR1 DFQATT and CDR2 SNEGSKA (reference sequence). V lost 0 bases and J 0 bases, leaving 9 bases between the germline ends. Nobody among the patients had been given any treatment before thyroid surgery. Input material: tumor tissue. The J gene is TRBJ2-7, the V gene TRBV20-1; perhaps TRBD2 as D (5 bases). The receptor was isolated from a male donor with papillary thyroid cancer or a benign thyroid nodule (not recorded which). Some clones in this sample may be carry-over from other donors' samples. This CDR3 is CSARDGSSSYEQYF. CDR3 DNA sequence: TGCAGTGCTAGAGATGGGAGCAGCTCCTACGAGCAGTACTTC.